What follows are 28 T cell receptor beta chains derived from one specimen sequenced in a study of radiation and T cells in renal cell carcinoma. Profiled with immunoSEQ multiplex PCR; TCRdb holds only in-frame clones, not every one. The data hold about 140,000 clones, with approximately 87% observed a single time. Stated time point: baseline pretreatment blood. Regarding treatment: 15 Gy SBRT to primary tumor, nephrectomy 4 weeks later. Sequenced here: blood, sampled from a patient whose treatment included radiotherapy and nephrectomy. These receptors were obtained from a woman aged 45-60 years with renal cell carcinoma.

J is TRBJ1-6 and V is TRBV28, with a tentative D call TRBD1 (6 bases). Trimming pared 6 bases from V and 7 bases from J, leaving 13 bases between. This CDR3 has 14 amino acids. The germline V gene encodes CDR1 MDHEN and CDR2 SYDVKM. The CDR3 DNA follows: TGTGCCAGCAGGTGGGGGCTCATGAATTCACCCCTCCACTTT. Amino acids: CASRWGLMNSPLHF.

The chain employs TRBV18 and TRBJ1-1; D gene uncertain. The CDR3 has 14 amino acids. With 10 bases removed from V and 1 base from J, the gap between germline ends came to 16 bases. Germline CDR1 is KGHSH and CDR2 is LQKENI. The CDR3 region is CATKISTENTEAFF. For the CDR3, the DNA is TGTGCCACAAAAATTAGCACGGAGAACACTGAAGCTTTCTTT.

The genes are TRBV30 and TRBJ2-3, with D possibly being TRBD2 (7 bases). V was trimmed by 2 bases and J by 1 base, leaving 16 bases between them. This CDR3 is built from 16 residues. Germline CDR1 and CDR2: GTSNPN and SVGIG (reference sequence). The CDR3 DNA is TGTGCCTGGAGTTCTAAACGGGGGGCAGGCACAGATACGCAGTATTTT. As protein: CAWSSKRGAGTDTQYF.

As regards this clone: Other DNA sequences in the sample encode the same CDR3. This rearrangement joins TRBV6-5 to TRBJ1-1, with a possible D match to TRBD1 (5 bases). Trimming cost V 0 bases and J 1 base, with 9 bases left between them. The germline CDR1 and CDR2 sequences are MNHEY and SVGAGI. CDR3 length: 15 amino acids. The DNA for the CDR3 is TGTGCCAGCAGTTACTCGCGAAGGGGGAACACTGAAGCTTTCTTT. The encoded protein is CASSYSRRGNTEAFF.

The chain employs TRBV5-6 and TRBJ1-3; D remains unclear. The CDR3 totals 14 residues. CDR1 is SGHDT and CDR2 is YYEEEE in the germline V gene. Trimming pared 0 bases from V and 4 bases from J, leaving 8 bases between. The CDR3 nucleotides read TGTGCCAGCAGCTTGGAGATCGAGGGAAACACCATATATTTT. This encodes CASSLEIEGNTIYF.

The rearrangement joins TRBV7-2 to TRBJ2-2; 8 nucleotides match TRBD2. Germline CDR1 and CDR2: SGHTA and FQGNSA. The ends lost 1 base at V and 4 bases at J; junction bases unmatched: 5. The CDR3 runs to 16 residues. CDR3 coding DNA: TGTGCCAGCAGCTTAGGGGCCGGGGGGGCCACCGGGGAGCTGTTTTTT. Translating it yields CASSLGAGGATGELFF.

This rearrangement joins TRBV9 to TRBJ1-2; 8 nucleotides line up with TRBD1. The trim removed 0 bases at V and 7 bases at J, leaving 8 bases unmatched. The CDR3 spans 15 residues. Germline V gene sequence: CDR1 SGDLS, CDR2 YYNGEE. CDR3 sequence: CASSVALGTGSGYTF. The CDR3 bases are TGTGCCAGCAGCGTAGCACTCGGGACAGGATCTGGCTACACCTTC.

The rearrangement links TRBV4-3 to TRBJ1-5; D not certain. Trimming left V 0 bases short and J 4 bases short, with 16 bases between. CDR3 length equals 17 residues. Looked up from germline, CDR1 is LGHNA and CDR2 is YSLEER. The CDR3 sequence: CASSQDVGRPPNQPQHF. DNA of the CDR3: TGCGCCAGCAGCCAAGATGTAGGACGTCCCCCTAATCAGCCCCAGCATTTT.

This clone was counted a few times. The chain carries TRBV2 and TRBJ1-1, with a possible D match to TRBD1 (6 bases). Trimming removed 8 bases at V and 1 base at J, with 11 bases between. CDR3 length: 13 amino acids. Germline V gene data show CDR1 as SNHLY and CDR2 as FYNNEI. Here the CDR3 reads CASHRDTNTEAFF. CDR3 DNA: TGTGCCAGCCACAGGGACACGAACACTGAAGCTTTCTTT. The complete variable domain, with remaining parts taken from reference TRBV2 and TRBJ1-1, reads EPEVTQTPSHQVTQMGQEVILRCVPISNHLYFYWYRQILGQKVEFLVSFYNNEISEKSEIFDDQFSVERPDGSNFTLKIRSTKLEDSAMYFCASHRDTNTEAFFGQGTRLTVV.

Comment on this clone: Additional DNA sequences in this sample encode the identical CDR3. The chain uses TRBV7-9 and TRBJ2-7; D remains ambiguous. This CDR3 region has 11 residues. CDR1 and CDR2 (germline): SEHNR, FQNEAQ (reference sequence). Deletions cut 5 bases from V and 3 bases from J, with 5 bases between. CDR3 DNA sequence: TGTGCCAGCAGCCGTGGCTACGAGCAGTACTTC. Translation gives CASSRGYEQYF.

The chain employs TRBV5-6 and TRBJ1-1; no clear D gene. Germline V gene sequence: CDR1 SGHDT, CDR2 YYEEEE. V lost 0 bases and J 0 bases, leaving 9 bases between the germline ends. The CDR3 spans 15 residues. In DNA form, the CDR3 reads TGTGCCAGCAGCTTGGCCGCGGGATTGAACACTGAAGCTTTCTTT. Translating it yields CASSLAAGLNTEAFF.

This chain uses TRBV19 with TRBJ1-5; a weak D match, TRBD1 (6 bases). CDR1 LNHDA and CDR2 SQIVND come from the germline V gene (reference sequence). Trimming shortened V by 6 bases and J by 8 bases, and 14 bases separated the two germline ends. This CDR3 spans 13 amino acids. CDR3 amino acids: CASSDTGREPQHF. CDR3 nucleotide sequence: TGTGCCAGTAGCGACACAGGGAGGGAGCCCCAGCATTTT.

In this sample, this clone turned up a few times. The rearrangement joins TRBV5-1 to TRBJ1-1, with TRBD1 identical over 11 bases. V lost 4 bases, J lost 4 bases, and 6 bases stayed unmatched. Germline V gives CDR1 SGHRS, CDR2 YFSETQ. The CDR3 contains 15 residues. The CDR3, as DNA: TGCGCCAGCAGCCTAGGACAGGGGGCAGGCACTGAAGCTTTCTTT. Residues: CASSLGQGAGTEAFF.

The chain combines TRBV15 with TRBJ1-2, with 8 nucleotides matching TRBD1. With V trimmed by 0 bases and J by 8 bases, 11 bases remained unmatched. The CDR3 contains 16 residues. The germline V gene has CDR1 LNHNV and CDR2 YYDKDF (reference sequence). CDR3 in amino acids: CATSRDGYRGVEGYTF. The CDR3 region has the DNA TGTGCCACCAGCAGAGATGGATACAGGGGGGTTGAAGGCTACACCTTC. Full variable domain (remainder filled in from reference TRBV15 and TRBJ1-2): DAMVIQNPRYQVTQFGKPVTLSCSQTLNHNVMYWYQQKSSQAPKLLFHYYDKDFNNEADTPDNFQSRRPNTSFCFLDIRSPGLGDTAMYLCATSRDGYRGVEGYTFGSGTRLTVV.

CDR3 in DNA: TGTGCCAGCAGTTACGACAGGGAAGGCTATGGCTACACCTTC. This codes for CASSYDREGYGYTF. The genes are TRBV6-5 and TRBJ1-2; 7 positions match TRBD1. V lost 2 bases, J lost 4 bases, and 4 bases stayed unmatched. CDR1 and CDR2 from the germline V gene are MNHEY and SVGAGI. The CDR3 runs to 14 residues.

The J gene is TRBJ1-2, the V gene TRBV5-6; TRBD1 aligns across 10 bases. Germline V CDR1 and CDR2: SGHDT, YYEEEE. V was clipped by 5 bases and J by 5 bases; unmatched bases: 6. The CDR3 contains 14 residues. This chain's CDR3 is CASRGQGLKYGYTF. For the CDR3, the DNA is TGTGCCAGCAGGGGACAGGGGCTCAAGTATGGCTACACCTTC.

This rearrangement joins TRBV7-2 to TRBJ2-7; 11 nucleotides align to TRBD2. V lost 0 bases, J lost 4 bases, and 5 bases stayed unmatched. Germline V gives CDR1 SGHTA, CDR2 FQGNSA. The CDR3 has 16 residues. The CDR3 here is CASSLAGGTSGYEQYF. For the CDR3, the DNA is TGTGCCAGCAGCTTAGCAGGGGGGACTAGCGGTTACGAGCAGTACTTC. Together with reference TRBV7-2 and TRBJ2-7, the CDR3 gives the full variable domain: GAGVSQSPSNKVTEKGKDVELRCDPISGHTALYWYRQSLGQGLEFLIYFQGNSAPDKSGLPSDRFSAERTGGSVSTLTIQRTQQEDSAVYLCASSLAGGTSGYEQYFGPGTRLTVT.

V and J are TRBV25-1 and TRBJ2-7, with a tentative D call TRBD1 (7 bases). V was trimmed by 1 base and J by 7 bases, leaving 14 bases between them. The germline V gene encodes CDR1 MGHDK and CDR2 SYGVNS. The CDR3 length is 14 residues. In nucleotides, the CDR3 is TGTGCCAGCAGTGAATTCAGGGGGGATGATGAGCAGTACTTC. Translating gives CASSEFRGDDEQYF.

This clone has just a few counts. The V call is TRBV27, the J call TRBJ1-2; 7 bases are a match to TRBD1. The CDR3 runs 12 residues. Germline CDR1 is MNHEY and CDR2 is SMNVEV (reference sequence). V was clipped by 6 bases and J by 4 bases; unmatched bases: 2. The chain's CDR3 is CASRGTVYGYTF. CDR3 nucleotide sequence: TGTGCCAGCAGGGGGACAGTCTATGGCTACACCTTC.

The genes are TRBV5-1 and TRBJ1-3, with no clear D. Trimming pared 0 bases from V and 0 bases from J, leaving 4 bases between. CDR3 size: 14 residues. The germline CDR1 and CDR2 sequences are SGHRS and YFSETQ. CDR3 region: CASSLGASGNTIYF. CDR3 DNA sequence: TGCGCCAGCAGCTTGGGGGCCTCTGGAAACACCATATATTTT.

The chain employs TRBV5-8 and TRBJ1-1, with D possibly being TRBD1 (5 bases). The CDR3 runs 14 residues. V shed 4 bases and J shed 5 bases, with 15 bases lying between them. Germline CDR1 SGHTS, CDR2 YDEGEE. Here the CDR3 reads CASSPWGEGTEAFF. CDR3 nucleotides: TGTGCCAGCAGCCCGTGGGGGGAGGGGACTGAAGCTTTCTTT. Full variable domain (outside the CDR3, taken from reference TRBV5-8 and TRBJ1-1): EAGVTQSPTHLIKTRGQQATLRCSPISGHTSVYWYQQALGLGLQFLLWYDEGEERNRGNFPPRFSGRQFPNYSSELNVNALELEDSALYLCASSPWGEGTEAFFGQGTRLTVV.

The chain links TRBV30 to TRBJ1-2; no clear D gene. The V end was cut by 2 bases, the J end by 0 bases, with 13 bases between. The CDR3 has 15 amino acids. CDR1 is GTSNPN, CDR2 SVGIG, per germline (reference sequence). In DNA form, the CDR3 reads TGTGCCTGGAGTTCCCGTAGGGTTTCTAACTATGGCTACACCTTC. Translation gives CAWSSRRVSNYGYTF.

The chain uses TRBV19 and TRBJ1-2; TRBD1 matches 9 bases. V gave up 5 bases and J gave up 7 bases; unmatched junction bases: 14. The CDR3 sequence is 16 residues long. Germline values: CDR1 LNHDA, CDR2 SQIVND (reference sequence). The CDR3 loop is CASSRSHLTGGLGYTF. The CDR3 DNA is TGTGCCAGTAGTCGCTCGCACCTTACAGGGGGCCTTGGCTACACCTTC.

This chain connects TRBV15 to TRBJ2-7, with unresolved D. Germline CDR1 is LNHNV and CDR2 is YYDKDF (reference sequence). The CDR3 spans 13 residues. V was pared by 3 bases and J by 6 bases, with 12 bases between. The CDR3 reads CATSRSRKGEQYF. CDR3 sequence (DNA): TGTGCCACCAGCAGGTCTAGAAAAGGCGAGCAGTACTTC.

The CDR3 DNA reads as TGTGCCAGCAGCCCAGGGGGGGACAACACTGAAGCTTTCTTT. Translating gives CASSPGGDNTEAFF. This rearrangement joins TRBV7-9 to TRBJ1-1; TRBD1 matches 7 bases. This CDR3 spans 14 amino acids. Germline V gives CDR1 SEHNR, CDR2 FQNEAQ (reference sequence). The J segment lost 2 bases and the V segment lost 5 bases, leaving 5 bases of the junction unmatched.

The chain has TRBV19 and TRBJ1-2; D ambiguous. The CDR3 has 12 amino acids. Germline CDR1 and CDR2: LNHDA and SQIVND (reference sequence). V was shortened by 7 bases and J by 7 bases, with 13 bases between the two germline ends. The DNA of the CDR3 is TGTGCCAGTAATCAACAGCTCAGTGGCTACACCTTC. Its translation is CASNQQLSGYTF. Filled out from reference TRBV19 and TRBJ1-2, the complete variable domain reads DGGITQSPKYLFRKEGQNVTLSCEQNLNHDAMYWYRQDPGQGLRLIYYSQIVNDFQKGDIAEGYSVSREKKESFPLTVTSAQKNPTAFYLCASNQQLSGYTFGSGTRLTVV.

V and J are TRBV2 and TRBJ2-7, with D possibly TRBD2 on 7 matching bases. Germline V gene sequence: CDR1 SNHLY, CDR2 FYNNEI. CDR3 length: 14 residues. Trimming stripped 8 bases from V and 3 bases from J, with 17 bases between. The CDR3, as DNA: TGTGCCAGCGGGGGGGGCAGGGAAAGCTACGAGCAGTACTTC. Its protein is CASGGGRESYEQYF.

This clone was seen only once. The chain employs TRBV6-6 and TRBJ2-7; no reliable D call. CDR1 is MNHNY and CDR2 is SVGAGI in the germline V gene (reference sequence). V was cut by 8 bases and J by 5 bases, with 13 bases left in between. The CDR3 length is 12 residues. The CDR3, as DNA: TGTGCCAGCCTGAGGTCCGGTCACGAGCAGTACTTC. It is translated as CASLRSGHEQYF.